This TCR beta chain was sequenced for a study of blood T cell repertoires in COVID-19. Turning to the study itself: Acute and convalescent COVID-19 specimens originated in the United States, Italy and Spain. The analysed material was cDNA or gDNA that came from T cells, B-cell-depleted T cells, or PBMCs.

Per the original methods: Estimates of nucleated cell counts were drawn from the amplification of reference gene primers. TCRdb's table, derived via immunoSEQ multiplex PCR, lists solely in-frame clones and lacks some. That table gives V, J and clone size, and the DNA gave D and trimming. The table has hundreds of thousands of clones, over 65% seen once. CDR1 LNHDA and CDR2 SQIVND come from the germline V gene (reference sequence). CDR3 length: 15 residues. With V trimmed by 7 bases and J by 1 base, 9 bases remained unmatched. This clone was seen only a few times. This sequence joins TRBV19 and TRBJ1-1; 7 nucleotides match TRBD1. The receptor comes from an elderly woman with acute or convalescent COVID-19. Sequencing used peripheral blood. DNA for the CDR3: TGTGCCAGTAACGCGGGACAGTCTCGGAACACTGAAGCTTTCTTT. Its protein is CASNAGQSRNTEAFF.